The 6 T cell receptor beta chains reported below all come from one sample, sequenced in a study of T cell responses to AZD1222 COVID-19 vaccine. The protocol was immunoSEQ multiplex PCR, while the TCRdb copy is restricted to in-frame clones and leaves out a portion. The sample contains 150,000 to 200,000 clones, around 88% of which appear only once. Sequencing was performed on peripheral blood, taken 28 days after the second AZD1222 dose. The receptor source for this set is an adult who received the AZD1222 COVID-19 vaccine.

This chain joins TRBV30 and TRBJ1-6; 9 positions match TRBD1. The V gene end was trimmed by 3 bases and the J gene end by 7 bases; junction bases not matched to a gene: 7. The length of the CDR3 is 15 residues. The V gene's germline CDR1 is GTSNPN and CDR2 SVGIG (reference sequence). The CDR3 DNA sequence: TGTGCCTGGAGCGGCCCCGGGACAGGGAATTCACCCCTCCACTTT. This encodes CAWSGPGTGNSPLHF.

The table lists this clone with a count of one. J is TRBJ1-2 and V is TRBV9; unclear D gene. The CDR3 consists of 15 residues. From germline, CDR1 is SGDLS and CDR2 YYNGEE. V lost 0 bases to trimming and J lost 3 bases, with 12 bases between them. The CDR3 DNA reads TGTGCCAGCAGCGTAGATGGGGTTAAGGACTATGGCTACACCTTC. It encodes CASSVDGVKDYGYTF.

CDR3 residues: CASSVTSGSTGELFF. The CDR3 nucleotides read TGTGCCAGCAGCGTGACTAGCGGGAGCACCGGGGAGCTGTTTTTT. V gene TRBV5-4 combines with J gene TRBJ2-2, with 12 bases identical to TRBD2. Trimming at V came to 4 bases and at J to 4 bases, leaving 2 bases not matched to a gene. The CDR3 is made up of 15 amino acids. Germline CDR1 SGHNT, CDR2 YYREEE (reference sequence).

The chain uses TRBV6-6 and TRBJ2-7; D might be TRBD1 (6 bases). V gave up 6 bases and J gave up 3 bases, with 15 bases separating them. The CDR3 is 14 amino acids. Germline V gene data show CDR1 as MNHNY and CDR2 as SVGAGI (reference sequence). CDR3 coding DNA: TGTGCCAGCAGCCACCGGGACACACACTACGAGCAGTACTTC. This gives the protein CASSHRDTHYEQYF.

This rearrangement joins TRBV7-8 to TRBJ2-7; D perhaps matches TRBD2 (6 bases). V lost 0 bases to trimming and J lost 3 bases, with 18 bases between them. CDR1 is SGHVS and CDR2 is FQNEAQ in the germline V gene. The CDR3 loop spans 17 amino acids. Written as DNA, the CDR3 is TGTGCCAGCAGCTTAGCGCAATCGGCGGGGCTCATCTACGAGCAGTACTTC. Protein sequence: CASSLAQSAGLIYEQYF.

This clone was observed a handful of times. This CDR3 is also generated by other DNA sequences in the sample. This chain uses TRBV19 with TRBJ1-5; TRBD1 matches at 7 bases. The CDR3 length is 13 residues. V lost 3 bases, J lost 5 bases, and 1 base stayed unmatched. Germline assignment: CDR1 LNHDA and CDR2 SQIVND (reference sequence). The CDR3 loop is CASSIDRDQPQHF. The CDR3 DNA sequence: TGTGCCAGTAGTATCGACAGGGATCAGCCCCAGCATTTT.